The text below deals with one T cell receptor (beta chain). These data originate in a study of control samples from healthy donors and cancer patients. Clones were read by immunoSEQ multiplex PCR, and TCRdb kept only the in-frame ones, dropping some. The repertoire holds about 13,000 clones, with about four fifths as singletons. This receptor was obtained from a male donor with melanoma. Input material: formalin-fixed, paraffin-embedded tissue.

The CDR3 loop is CASSSDFGRWAFF. The CDR3 region has the DNA TGTGCCAGCAGCTCAGATTTTGGGCGGTGGGCTTTCTTT. The rearrangement joins TRBV11-2 to TRBJ1-1; D not certain. Germline V gene sequence: CDR1 SGHAT, CDR2 FQNNGV. The CDR3 is made up of 13 amino acids. V was cut by 4 bases and J by 11 bases, with 17 bases left in between.